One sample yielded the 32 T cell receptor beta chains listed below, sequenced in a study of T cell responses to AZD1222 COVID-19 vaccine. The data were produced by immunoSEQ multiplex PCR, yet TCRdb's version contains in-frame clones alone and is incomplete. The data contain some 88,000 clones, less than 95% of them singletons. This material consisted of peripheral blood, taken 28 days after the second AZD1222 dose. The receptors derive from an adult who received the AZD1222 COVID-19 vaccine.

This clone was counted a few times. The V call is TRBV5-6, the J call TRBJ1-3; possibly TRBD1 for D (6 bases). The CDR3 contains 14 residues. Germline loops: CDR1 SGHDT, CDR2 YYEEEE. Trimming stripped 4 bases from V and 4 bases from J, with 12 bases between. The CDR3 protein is CASSPGQLGNTIYF. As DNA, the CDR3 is TGTGCCAGCAGCCCCGGACAGCTAGGAAACACCATATATTTT. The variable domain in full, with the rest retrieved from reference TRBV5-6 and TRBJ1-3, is DAGVTQSPTHLIKTRGQQVTLRCSPKSGHDTVSWYQQALGQGPQFIFQYYEEEERQRGNFPDRFSGHQFPNYSSELNVNALLLGDSALYLCASSPGQLGNTIYFGEGSWLTVV.

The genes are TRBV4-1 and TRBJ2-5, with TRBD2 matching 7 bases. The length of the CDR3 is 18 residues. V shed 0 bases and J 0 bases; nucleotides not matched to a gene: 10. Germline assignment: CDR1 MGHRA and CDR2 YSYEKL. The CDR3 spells CASSQDRGGISHQETQYF. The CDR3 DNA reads TGCGCCAGCAGCCAAGATCGGGGAGGGATCTCCCACCAAGAGACCCAGTACTTC.

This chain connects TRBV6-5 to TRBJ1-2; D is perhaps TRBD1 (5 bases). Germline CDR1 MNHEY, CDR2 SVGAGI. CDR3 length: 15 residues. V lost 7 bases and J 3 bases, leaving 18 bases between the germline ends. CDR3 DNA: TGTGCCAGCAAGGGTAGACAGCCTTTAGACTATGGCTACACCTTC. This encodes CASKGRQPLDYGYTF.

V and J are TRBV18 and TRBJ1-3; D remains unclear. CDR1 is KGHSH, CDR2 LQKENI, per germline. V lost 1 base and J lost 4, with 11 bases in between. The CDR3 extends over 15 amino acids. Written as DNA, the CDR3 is TGTGCCAGCTCACCACGTCTTGAACAGGGAAACACCATATATTTT. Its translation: CASSPRLEQGNTIYF.

CDR3 in amino acids: CASSQDPPDRVYGYTF. The CDR3, as DNA: TGTGCCAGCAGCCAAGATCCCCCGGACAGAGTCTATGGCTACACCTTC. V usage is TRBV14 and J usage is TRBJ1-2; tentatively, D is TRBD1 (6 bases). Trimming stripped 0 bases from V and 4 bases from J, with 15 bases between. The germline gives CDR1 SGHDN, CDR2 FVKESK. This CDR3 contains 16 residues.

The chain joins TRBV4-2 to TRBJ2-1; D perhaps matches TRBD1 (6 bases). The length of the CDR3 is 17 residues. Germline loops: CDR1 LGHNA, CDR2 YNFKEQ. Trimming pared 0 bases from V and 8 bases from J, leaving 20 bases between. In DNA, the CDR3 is TGTGCCAGCAGCCAAGATCTTACAGGGATGAAATCCCATGAGCAGTTCTTC. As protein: CASSQDLTGMKSHEQFF.

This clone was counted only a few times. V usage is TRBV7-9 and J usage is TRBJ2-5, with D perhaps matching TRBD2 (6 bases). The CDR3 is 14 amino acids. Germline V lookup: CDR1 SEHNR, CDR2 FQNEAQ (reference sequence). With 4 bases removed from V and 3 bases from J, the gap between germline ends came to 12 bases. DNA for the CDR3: TGTGCCAGCAGCTCAACCCGGGGGAAAGAGACCCAGTACTTC. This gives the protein CASSSTRGKETQYF.

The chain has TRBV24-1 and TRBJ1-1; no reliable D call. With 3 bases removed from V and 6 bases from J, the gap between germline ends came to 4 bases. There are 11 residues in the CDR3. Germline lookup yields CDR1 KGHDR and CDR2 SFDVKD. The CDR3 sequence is CATSDGAEAFF. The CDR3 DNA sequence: TGTGCCACCAGTGATGGGGCTGAAGCTTTCTTT.

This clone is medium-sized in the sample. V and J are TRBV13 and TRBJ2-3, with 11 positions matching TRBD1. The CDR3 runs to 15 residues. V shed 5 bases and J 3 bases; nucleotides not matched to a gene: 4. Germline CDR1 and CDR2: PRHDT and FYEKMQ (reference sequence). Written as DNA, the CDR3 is TGTGCCAGCAGCCCGGACAGGGGGCGGACAGATACGCAGTATTTT. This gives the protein CASSPDRGRTDTQYF.

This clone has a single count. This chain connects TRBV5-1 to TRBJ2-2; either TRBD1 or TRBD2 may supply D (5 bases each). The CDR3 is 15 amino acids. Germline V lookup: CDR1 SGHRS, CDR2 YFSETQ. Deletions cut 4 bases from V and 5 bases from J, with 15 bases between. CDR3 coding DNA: TGCGCCAGCAGCAAAAGCACCAGGGAGACCGGGGAGCTGTTTTTT. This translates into CASSKSTRETGELFF. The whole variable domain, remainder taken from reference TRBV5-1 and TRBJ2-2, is KAGVTQTPRYLIKTRGQQVTLSCSPISGHRSVSWYQQTPGQGLQFLFEYFSETQRNKGNFPGRFSGRQFSNSRSEMNVSTLELGDSALYLCASSKSTRETGELFFGEGSRLTVL.

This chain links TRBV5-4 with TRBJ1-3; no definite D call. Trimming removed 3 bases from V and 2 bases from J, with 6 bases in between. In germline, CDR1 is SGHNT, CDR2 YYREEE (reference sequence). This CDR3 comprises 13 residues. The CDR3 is CASSSTPGNTIYF. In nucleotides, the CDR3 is TGTGCCAGCAGCTCCACCCCTGGAAACACCATATATTTT.

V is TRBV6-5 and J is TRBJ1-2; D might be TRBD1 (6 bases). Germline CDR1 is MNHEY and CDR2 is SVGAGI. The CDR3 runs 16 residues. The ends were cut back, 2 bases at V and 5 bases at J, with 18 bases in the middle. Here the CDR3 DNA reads TGTGCCAGCAGTTACCGGGACATGGAGGGGGTTTATGGCTACACCTTC. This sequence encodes CASSYRDMEGVYGYTF.

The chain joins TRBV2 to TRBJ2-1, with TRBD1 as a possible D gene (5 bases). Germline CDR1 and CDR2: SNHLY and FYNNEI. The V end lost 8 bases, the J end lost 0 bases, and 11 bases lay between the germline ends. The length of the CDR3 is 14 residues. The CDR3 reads CASLDRASYNEQFF. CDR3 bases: TGTGCCAGCCTAGACAGAGCCTCCTACAATGAGCAGTTCTTC.

CDR3 coding DNA: TGCGCCAGCAGCGCCACCGGAGGACAGGGCTACGAGCAGTACTTC. Encoded protein: CASSATGGQGYEQYF. The chain uses TRBV5-1 and TRBJ2-7, with 8 bases that match TRBD1. In germline, CDR1 is SGHRS, CDR2 YFSETQ. Trimming took 4 bases from V and 3 from J; bases not matched to a gene: 9. The CDR3 totals 15 residues. The variable domain in full, with the rest retrieved from reference TRBV5-1 and TRBJ2-7, is KAGVTQTPRYLIKTRGQQVTLSCSPISGHRSVSWYQQTPGQGLQFLFEYFSETQRNKGNFPGRFSGRQFSNSRSEMNVSTLELGDSALYLCASSATGGQGYEQYFGPGTRLTVT.

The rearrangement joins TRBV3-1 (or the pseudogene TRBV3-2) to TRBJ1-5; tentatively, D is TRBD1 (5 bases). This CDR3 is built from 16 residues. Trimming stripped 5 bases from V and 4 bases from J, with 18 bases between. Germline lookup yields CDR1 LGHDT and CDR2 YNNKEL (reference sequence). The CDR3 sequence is CASSFSLGGVNQPQHF. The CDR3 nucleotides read TGTGCCAGCAGCTTTTCCCTCGGGGGGGTTAATCAGCCCCAGCATTTT.

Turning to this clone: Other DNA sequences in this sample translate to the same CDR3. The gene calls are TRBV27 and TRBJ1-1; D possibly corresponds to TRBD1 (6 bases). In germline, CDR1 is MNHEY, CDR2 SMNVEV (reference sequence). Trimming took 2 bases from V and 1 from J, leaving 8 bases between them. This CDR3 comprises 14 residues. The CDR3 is CASSLLGGNTEAFF. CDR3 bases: TGTGCCAGCAGTTTACTAGGGGGGAACACTGAAGCTTTCTTT.

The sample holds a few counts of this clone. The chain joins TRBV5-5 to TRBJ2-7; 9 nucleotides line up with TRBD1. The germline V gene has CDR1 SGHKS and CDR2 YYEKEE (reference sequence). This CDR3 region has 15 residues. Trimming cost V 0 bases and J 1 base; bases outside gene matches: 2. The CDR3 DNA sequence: TGTGCCAGCAGCTTGGATGGGACAGGGTCCTACGAGCAGTACTTC. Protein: CASSLDGTGSYEQYF.

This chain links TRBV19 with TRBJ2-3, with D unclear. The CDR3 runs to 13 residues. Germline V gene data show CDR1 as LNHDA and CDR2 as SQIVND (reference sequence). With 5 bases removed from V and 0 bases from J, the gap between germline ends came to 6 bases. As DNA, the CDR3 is TGTGCCAGTAGTGTGGGGAGCACAGATACGCAGTATTTT. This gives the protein CASSVGSTDTQYF.

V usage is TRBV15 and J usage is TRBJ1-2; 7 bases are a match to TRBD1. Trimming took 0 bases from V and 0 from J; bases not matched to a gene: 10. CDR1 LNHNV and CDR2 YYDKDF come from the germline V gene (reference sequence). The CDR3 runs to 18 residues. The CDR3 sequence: CATSRDKGQSFANYGYTF. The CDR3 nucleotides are TGTGCCACCAGCAGAGATAAGGGACAGTCATTCGCTAACTATGGCTACACCTTC. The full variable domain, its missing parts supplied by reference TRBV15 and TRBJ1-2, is DAMVIQNPRYQVTQFGKPVTLSCSQTLNHNVMYWYQQKSSQAPKLLFHYYDKDFNNEADTPDNFQSRRPNTSFCFLDIRSPGLGDTAMYLCATSRDKGQSFANYGYTFGSGTRLTVV.

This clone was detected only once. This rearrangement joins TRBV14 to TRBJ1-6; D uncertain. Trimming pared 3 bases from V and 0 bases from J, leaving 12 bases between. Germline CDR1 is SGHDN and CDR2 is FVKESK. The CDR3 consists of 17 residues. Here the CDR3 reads CASSQGRFSSYNSPLHF. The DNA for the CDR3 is TGTGCCAGCAGCCAGGGGAGGTTTAGCTCCTATAATTCACCCCTCCACTTT.

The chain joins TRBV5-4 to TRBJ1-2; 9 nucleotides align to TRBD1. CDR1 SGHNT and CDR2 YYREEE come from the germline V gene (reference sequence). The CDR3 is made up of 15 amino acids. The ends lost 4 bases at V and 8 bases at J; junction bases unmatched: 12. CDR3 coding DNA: TGTGCCAGCAGCCCACGCACAGGGGGCGCTTCCGGCTACACCTTC. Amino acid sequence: CASSPRTGGASGYTF.

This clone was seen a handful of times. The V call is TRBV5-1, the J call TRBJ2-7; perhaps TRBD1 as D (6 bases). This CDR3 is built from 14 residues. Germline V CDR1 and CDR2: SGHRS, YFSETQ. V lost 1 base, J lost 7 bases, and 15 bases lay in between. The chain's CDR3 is CASSLNQGPGEQYF. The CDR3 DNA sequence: TGCGCCAGCAGCTTGAATCAGGGGCCAGGAGAGCAGTACTTC.

CDR3 DNA: TGCGCCAGCAGCTCGGTAGGGGCCCGGGGCTACACCTTC. This gives the protein CASSSVGARGYTF. J is TRBJ1-2 and V is TRBV5-1; tentative D call: TRBD1 (5 bases). Germline CDR1 SGHRS, CDR2 YFSETQ. The CDR3 length is 13 residues. The V and J ends lost 3 bases and 8 bases respectively, with 14 bases between them. The full variable domain, completed using reference TRBV5-1 and TRBJ1-2, is KAGVTQTPRYLIKTRGQQVTLSCSPISGHRSVSWYQQTPGQGLQFLFEYFSETQRNKGNFPGRFSGRQFSNSRSEMNVSTLELGDSALYLCASSSVGARGYTFGSGTRLTVV.

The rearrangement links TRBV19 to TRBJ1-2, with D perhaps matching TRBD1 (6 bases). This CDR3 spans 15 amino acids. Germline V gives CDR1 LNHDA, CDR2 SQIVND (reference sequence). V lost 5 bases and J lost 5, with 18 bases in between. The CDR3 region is CASSPRFGGSYGYTF. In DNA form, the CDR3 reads TGTGCCAGTAGTCCCCGATTCGGGGGCTCTTATGGCTACACCTTC.

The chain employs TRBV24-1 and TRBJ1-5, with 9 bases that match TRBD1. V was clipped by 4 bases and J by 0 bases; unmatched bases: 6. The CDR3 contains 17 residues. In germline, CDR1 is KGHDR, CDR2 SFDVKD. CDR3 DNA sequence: TGTGCCACCAGTGACTACCGGACAGGGGATAGCAATCAGCCCCAGCATTTT. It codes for CATSDYRTGDSNQPQHF.

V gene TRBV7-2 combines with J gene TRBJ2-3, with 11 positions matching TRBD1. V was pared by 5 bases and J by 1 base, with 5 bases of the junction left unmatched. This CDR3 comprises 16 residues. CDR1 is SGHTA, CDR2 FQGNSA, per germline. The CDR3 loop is CASSQDRGRGTDTQYF. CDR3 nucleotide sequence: TGTGCCAGCAGCCAGGACAGGGGGCGCGGCACAGATACGCAGTATTTT.

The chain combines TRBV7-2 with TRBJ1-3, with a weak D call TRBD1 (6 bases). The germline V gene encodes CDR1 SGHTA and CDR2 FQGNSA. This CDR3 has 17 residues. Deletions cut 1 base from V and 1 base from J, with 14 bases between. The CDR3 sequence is CASSLEPGRGSGNTIYF. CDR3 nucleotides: TGTGCCAGCAGCTTAGAACCGGGCAGGGGATCTGGAAACACCATATATTTT.

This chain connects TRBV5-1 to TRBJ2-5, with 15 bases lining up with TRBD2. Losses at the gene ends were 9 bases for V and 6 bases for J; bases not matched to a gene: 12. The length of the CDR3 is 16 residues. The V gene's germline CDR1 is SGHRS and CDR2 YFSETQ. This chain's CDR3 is CATVPGLAGGMKTQYF. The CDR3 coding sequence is TGCGCCACCGTCCCGGGACTAGCGGGAGGCATGAAGACCCAGTACTTC.

The CDR3 reads CASSTLDDRAGYTF. The CDR3 nucleotides are TGTGCCAGTAGTACCCTAGACGACAGGGCTGGCTACACCTTC. J is TRBJ1-2 and V is TRBV19; 7 bases match TRBD1. The CDR3 runs to 14 residues. Germline V CDR1 and CDR2: LNHDA, SQIVND (reference sequence). With V trimmed by 4 bases and J by 7 bases, 9 bases remained unmatched.

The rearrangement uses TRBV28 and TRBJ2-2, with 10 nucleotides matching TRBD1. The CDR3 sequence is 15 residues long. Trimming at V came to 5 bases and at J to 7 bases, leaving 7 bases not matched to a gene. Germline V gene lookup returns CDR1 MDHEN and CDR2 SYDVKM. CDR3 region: CASSRRDRGGGELFF. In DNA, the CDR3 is TGTGCCAGCAGTCGCCGGGACAGGGGAGGCGGGGAGCTGTTTTTT.

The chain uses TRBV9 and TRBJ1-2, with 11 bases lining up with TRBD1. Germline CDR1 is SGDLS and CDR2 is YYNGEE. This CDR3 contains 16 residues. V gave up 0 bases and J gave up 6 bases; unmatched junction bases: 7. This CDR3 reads CASSVDRTGGPHGYTF. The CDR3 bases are TGTGCCAGCAGCGTAGACCGGACAGGGGGCCCCCATGGCTACACCTTC.

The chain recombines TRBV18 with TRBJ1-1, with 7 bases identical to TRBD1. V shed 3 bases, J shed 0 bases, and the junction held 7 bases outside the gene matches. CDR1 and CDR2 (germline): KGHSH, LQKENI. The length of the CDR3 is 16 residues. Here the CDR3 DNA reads TGTGCCAGCTCACCGCCGGGACAGTTCATGAACACTGAAGCTTTCTTT. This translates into CASSPPGQFMNTEAFF.